Listed below are T cell receptor beta chains from one sample, sequenced in a study of blood T cell repertoires in COVID-19. Here immunoSEQ multiplex PCR was the method, and the copy in TCRdb shows in-frame clones only, minus some. The sample has 380,000 or so clones; approximately 86% are singletons. Sample: peripheral blood. The receptor source for this set is a woman aged 60-75 years with COVID-19, enrolled during active disease. CDR3s include the opening cysteine and the closing phenylalanine or tryptophan. A D gene is named only where the DNA matches it firmly. Part of the rows lack a size; the others show once, few, many or a class for expanded clones.

v_gene	abundance	j_gene	d_gene	CDR3nt	CDR3aa
TRBV11-2	NA	TRBJ2-2	NA	TGTGCCAGCAGCTTCCCGCGCGGGGGCCGCAATACTAACACCGGGGAGCTGTTTTTT	CASSFPRGGRNTNTGELFF
TRBV20-1	NA	TRBJ2-2	NA	TGCAGTGCTTATAACACCGGGGAGCTGTTTTTT	CSAYNTGELFF
TRBV19	NA	TRBJ1-2	NA	TGTGCCAGTAGTATACCGGGGTACTATGGCTACACCTTC	CASSIPGYYGYTF
TRBV4-2	NA	TRBJ1-3	NA	TGTGCCAGCAAAACAGCAACTCGGTCCGGAAACACCATATATTTT	CASKTATRSGNTIYF
TRBV5-1	NA	TRBJ2-5	NA	TGCGCCAGCAGCCCTTCGGGGCGGGGAGAGACCCAGTACTTC	CASSPSGRGETQYF
TRBV19	NA	TRBJ1-6	TRBD1	TGTGCCAGTAGTCTCGGACAGGGAAGTTCACCCCTCCACTTT	CASSLGQGSSPLHF
TRBV7-2	once	TRBJ1-5	TRBD1	TGTGCCAGCAGCTTAGGGAGACAGGGGAAACAGCCCCAGCATTTT	CASSLGRQGKQPQHF
TRBV12-3/TRBV12-4	once	TRBJ1-2	NA	TGTGCCAGCAGTATAGCCCAGGCTGGGGGCTACACCTTC	CASSIAQAGGYTF
TRBV4-3	NA	TRBJ2-7	NA	TGCGCCAGCAGCCAAGATTCAGCCGGGTCCTACGAGCAGTACTTC	CASSQDSAGSYEQYF
TRBV5-1	NA	TRBJ2-3	TRBD1	TGCGCCAGCAGACGGGACAGGGGAACAGATACGCAGTATTTT	CASRRDRGTDTQYF
TRBV25-1	NA	TRBJ1-2	TRBD1	TGTGCCAGCAGTCCCCCCGGGACAGGGAGTTGGTATGGCTACACCTTC	CASSPPGTGSWYGYTF
TRBV6-2/TRBV6-3	NA	TRBJ2-7	NA	TGTGCCAGCAGCCCCCAGGAGAGGGCCGAGCAGTACTTC	CASSPQERAEQYF
TRBV11-1	NA	TRBJ1-1	NA	TGTGCCAGCACCGGGGGGGGGACTCAAGCTTTCTTT	CASTGGGTQAFF
TRBV30	NA	TRBJ2-7	NA	TGTGCCTGGAATATCCCGGGGGTTGCGTCCTACGAGCAGTACTTC	CAWNIPGVASYEQYF
TRBV27	NA	TRBJ1-2	TRBD1	TGTGCCAGCAGTCTCTCCCACGGACAGGGGGACAGCTATGGCTACACCTTC	CASSLSHGQGDSYGYTF
TRBV3-1/TRBV3-2	NA	TRBJ2-3	NA	TGTGCCAGCAGCCAACCTCCGGGACACAAGGGGGATACGCAGTATTTT	CASSQPPGHKGDTQYF
TRBV6-2/TRBV6-3	NA	TRBJ2-1	TRBD2	TGTGCCAGCAGTCCATGGGTAGCGGGGGAGACTTTATTGGATGAGCAGTTCTTC	CASSPWVAGETLLDEQFF
TRBV9	NA	TRBJ2-5	NA	TGTGCCAGCAGCGTACAGGGTGGGCAAGAGACCCAGTACTTC	CASSVQGGQETQYF
TRBV6-5	NA	TRBJ1-1	NA	TGTGCCAGCAGTTACTCTAGGGAGGGCACTGAAGCTTTCTTT	CASSYSREGTEAFF
TRBV18	NA	TRBJ1-1	NA	TGTGCCAGCTCACCACCAGCAGGGTTGAGTACTGAAGCTTTCTTT	CASSPPAGLSTEAFF
TRBV6-6	NA	TRBJ1-1	NA	TGTGCCAGCAGCCACAGGGATGGCGCTGAAGCTTTCTTT	CASSHRDGAEAFF
TRBV5-1	NA	TRBJ2-5	NA	TGCGCCAGCAGCGGCGGGCTGATGGGAGAGACCCAGTACTTC	CASSGGLMGETQYF
TRBV2	NA	TRBJ1-1	NA	TGTGCCAGCAGTGTGCGGAACACTGAAGCTTTCTTT	CASSVRNTEAFF
TRBV6-2/TRBV6-3	once	TRBJ2-4	TRBD2	TGTGCCAGCAGTTACCCCCCTTCTTTGGCTAGCGGGGGCCAAAACATTCAGTACTTC	CASSYPPSLASGGQNIQYF
TRBV19	NA	TRBJ2-4	NA	TGTGCCAGTAGTAGCGGGTTGACAGGACTAGCCAAAAACATTCAGTACTTC	CASSSGLTGLAKNIQYF
TRBV5-1	NA	TRBJ2-7	TRBD1	TGCGCCAGCAGCTTGGGACAGGGCTACTACGAGCAGTACTTC	CASSLGQGYYEQYF
TRBV29-1	NA	TRBJ2-3	TRBD2	TGCAGCGGGCGCCCACTAGCGTCGGTCACAGATACGCAGTATTTT	CSGRPLASVTDTQYF
TRBV19	NA	TRBJ1-1	TRBD1	TGTGCCAGTAGTACCGACAGGGAAGGAAGAAACACTGAAGCTTTCTTT	CASSTDREGRNTEAFF
TRBV18	NA	TRBJ1-3	NA	TGTGCCAGCTCACCAACAACAGGGCTGGGGTCTGGAAACACCATATATTTT	CASSPTTGLGSGNTIYF
TRBV7-2	many	TRBJ2-4	TRBD2	TGTGCCAGCAGCTTAGCCCTGGGACTAGCGGGGGGCCTAGCCAAAAACATTCAGTACTTC	CASSLALGLAGGLAKNIQYF
TRBV7-9	NA	TRBJ1-3	TRBD1	TGTGCCAGCAGCCACCGGACAGGGGTATCAGGAAACACCATATATTTT	CASSHRTGVSGNTIYF
TRBV7-2	once	TRBJ2-7	NA	TGTGCCAGCAGCTATACAGGATCCTACGAGCAGTACTTC	CASSYTGSYEQYF
TRBV4-2	few	TRBJ2-7	TRBD2	TGTGCCAGCAGCCAAGATACTAGCGGGGGGACCTACGAGCAGTACTTC	CASSQDTSGGTYEQYF
TRBV27	NA	TRBJ2-3	TRBD1	TGTGCCAGCAGTACTATACAGGGGGGCACAGATACGCAGTATTTT	CASSTIQGGTDTQYF
TRBV7-8	NA	TRBJ1-6	NA	TGTGCCAGCAGCTTAGAAGGGAGGTCATATAATTCACCCCTCCACTTT	CASSLEGRSYNSPLHF